This passage covers 24 T cell receptor beta chains from one sample sequenced in a study of blood T cells in healthy people across ages. PCR was performed a second time for roughly 7 to 12 cycles using a sample-barcoded 5' primer and a J-beta primer mix. TCRdb reprocessed the 5' RACE reads via MiXCR and lists one record per CDR3 protein. The table records fewer than 750,000 distinct CDR3 sequences, around 48% of them present only once. Sequenced material: blood. These receptors came from a man older than 75 in good health.

CDR3: CASSYTGASNEKLFF. DNA for the CDR3: TGTGCCAGCAGCTACACAGGGGCGTCTAATGAAAAACTGTTTTTT. The chain links TRBV11-1 to TRBJ1-4; 7 nucleotides match TRBD1. Germline V gene sequence: CDR1 SGHAT, CDR2 FQDESV (reference sequence). There are 15 residues in the CDR3. Trimming removed 4 bases from V and 3 bases from J; junction bases left unmatched: 5. Complete variable domain (other parts from reference TRBV11-1 and TRBJ1-4): EAEVAQSPRYKITEKSQAVAFWCDPISGHATLYWYRQILGQGPELLVQFQDESVVDDSQLPKDRFSAERLKGVDSTLKIQPAELGDSAMYLCASSYTGASNEKLFFGSGTQLSVL.

In its sample, this clonotype was seen once. This sequence joins TRBV5-1 and TRBJ1-1, with D maybe TRBD1 (6 bases). Germline assignment: CDR1 SGHRS and CDR2 YFSETQ. The CDR3 consists of 15 residues. The V end was cut by 0 bases, the J end by 7 bases, with 16 bases between. The CDR3 DNA reads TGCGCCAGCAGCTTGGGGGGAGCCGGGACAAATGAAGCTTTCTTT. Residues: CASSLGGAGTNEAFF. The variable domain in full, with the rest retrieved from reference TRBV5-1 and TRBJ1-1, is KAGVTQTPRYLIKTRGQQVTLSCSPISGHRSVSWYQQTPGQGLQFLFEYFSETQRNKGNFPGRFSGRQFSNSRSEMNVSTLELGDSALYLCASSLGGAGTNEAFFGQGTRLTVV.

The chain employs TRBV20-1 and TRBJ2-3; D is perhaps TRBD2 (5 bases). The ends were cut back, 4 bases at V and 3 bases at J, with 14 bases in the middle. The germline V gene has CDR1 DFQATT and CDR2 SNEGSKA (reference sequence). The CDR3 sequence is 14 residues long. The DNA for the CDR3 is TGCAGTGCTAAGTGGGTAGCGAGGACAGATACGCAGTATTTT. This gives the protein CSAKWVARTDTQYF.

The CDR3 protein is CASSALPGTGDEKLFF. The DNA for the CDR3 is TGTGCCAGCAGTGCCCTCCCCGGGACAGGGGATGAAAAACTGTTTTTT. The genes are TRBV27 and TRBJ1-4; TRBD1 agrees at 10 bases. The CDR3 covers 16 residues. Germline trimming cut 5 bases from V and 6 bases from J; bases unmatched to any gene: 9. Germline loops: CDR1 MNHEY, CDR2 SMNVEV (reference sequence).

The CDR3 loop reads CASSLGLAGVRGEQFF. DNA for the CDR3: TGTGCCAGCAGCTTAGGACTAGCGGGAGTCAGAGGTGAGCAGTTCTTC. The chain links TRBV7-2 to TRBJ2-1, with 12 positions matching TRBD2. Germline CDR1 is SGHTA and CDR2 is FQGNSA. This CDR3 spans 16 amino acids. The junction had 7 bases not matched to a gene; V was cut back by 1 base and J by 9 bases. Drawing the rest from reference TRBV7-2 and TRBJ2-1, the complete variable domain is GAGVSQSPSNKVTEKGKDVELRCDPISGHTALYWYRQSLGQGLEFLIYFQGNSAPDKSGLPSDRFSAERTGGSVSTLTIQRTQQEDSAVYLCASSLGLAGVRGEQFFGPGTRLTVL.

The chain links TRBV3-1 to TRBJ2-5, with 7 bases fitting TRBD2. The CDR3 sequence is 14 residues long. After removal of 3 bases from V and 3 bases from J, the junction contained 4 bases not matched to a gene. Germline V lookup: CDR1 LGHDT, CDR2 YNNKEL (reference sequence). This CDR3 reads CASSQGTTKETQYF. The CDR3 DNA is TGTGCCAGCAGCCAGGGGACTACCAAAGAGACCCAGTACTTC.

The CDR3 protein is CASSPYRGQDSNTEAFF. In DNA form, the CDR3 reads TGTGCCAGCAGCCCCTACAGGGGACAAGATTCGAACACTGAAGCTTTCTTT. The rearrangement uses TRBV7-9 and TRBJ1-1; 7 nucleotides align to TRBD1. V lost 5 bases and J lost 1; bases outside the gene matches: 13. This CDR3 is built from 17 residues. CDR1 is SEHNR and CDR2 is FQNEAQ in the germline V gene (reference sequence).

The chain is built from TRBV29-1 and TRBJ2-7; 9 bases are shared with TRBD2. V shed 5 bases, J shed 3 bases, and the junction held 5 bases outside the gene matches. The CDR3 is 13 amino acids. Per the germline V gene, CDR1 is SQVTM and CDR2 is ANQGSEA. The CDR3 nucleotides are TGCAGCGTTAAGAGACTAGCGGACTACGAGCAGTACTTC. Translation gives CSVKRLADYEQYF.

The table lists this clonotype with a few counts. The J gene is TRBJ1-5, the V gene TRBV21-1; the D segment call TRBD1 is taken from the table without a DNA check. TRBV21-1 is designated a pseudogene. The CDR3 is 17 residues long. Written as DNA, the CDR3 is TGTGCCAGCATTCCCCCCAAGGCAGTCTGGCGCAATCAGCCCCAGCATTTT. It is translated as CASIPPKAVWRNQPQHF.

The chain couples TRBV15 to TRBJ2-7; D might be TRBD1 (6 bases). From germline, CDR1 is LNHNV and CDR2 YYDKDF (reference sequence). V lost 1 base, J lost 0 bases, and 10 bases lay in between. This CDR3 is built from 15 residues. CDR3 residues: CATSRGRDTSYEQYF. In DNA form, the CDR3 reads TGTGCCACCAGCAGAGGACGGGACACCTCCTACGAGCAGTACTTC.

The genes are TRBV19 and TRBJ2-2; D remains unclear. The V end was cut by 5 bases, the J end by 0 bases, with 10 bases between. This CDR3 region has 15 residues. Germline V CDR1 and CDR2: LNHDA, SQIVND (reference sequence). CDR3 amino acids: CASSEQISNTGELFF. The CDR3 region has the DNA TGTGCCAGTAGTGAACAGATCTCGAACACCGGGGAGCTGTTTTTT.

This clonotype appeared a few times. The chain is built from TRBV20-1 and TRBJ2-7; D not resolved. The germline CDR1 and CDR2 sequences are DFQATT and SNEGSKA (reference sequence). Trimming stripped 1 base from V and 1 base from J, with 14 bases between. The CDR3 totals 15 residues. CDR3 residues: CSARGPLLGSYEQYF. The CDR3 DNA follows: TGCAGTGCTAGAGGTCCTCTGCTGGGTTCCTACGAGCAGTACTTC.

Here the CDR3 reads CASSSGPGYNEQFF. Written as DNA, the CDR3 is TGTGCCAGCAGCTCGGGACCCGGGTACAATGAGCAGTTCTTC. V usage is TRBV5-6 and J usage is TRBJ2-1, with D possibly being TRBD1 or TRBD2 (5 bases each). This CDR3 region has 14 residues. CDR1 and CDR2 (germline): SGHDT, YYEEEE. V was shortened by 3 bases and J by 4 bases, with 11 bases between the two germline ends. Complete variable domain (other parts from reference TRBV5-6 and TRBJ2-1): DAGVTQSPTHLIKTRGQQVTLRCSPKSGHDTVSWYQQALGQGPQFIFQYYEEEERQRGNFPDRFSGHQFPNYSSELNVNALLLGDSALYLCASSSGPGYNEQFFGPGTRLTVL.

The V gene is TRBV19, the J gene TRBJ1-2; 7 bases fit TRBD1. Germline trimming cut 7 bases from V and 3 bases from J; bases unmatched to any gene: 8. Germline V lookup: CDR1 LNHDA, CDR2 SQIVND (reference sequence). The CDR3 is 14 amino acids. CDR3 DNA: TGTGCCAGTACAACAACAGGGGCCTACTATGGCTACACCTTC. Translating it yields CASTTTGAYYGYTF.

The V call is TRBV11-3, the J call TRBJ2-5; D remains unclear. CDR1 is SGHNT, CDR2 YENEEA, per germline. The CDR3 totals 10 residues. The V end was cut by 1 base, the J end by 10 bases, with 4 bases between. The CDR3 reads CASSLVLQYF. The DNA of the CDR3 is TGTGCCAGCAGCTTAGTACTCCAGTACTTC.

The V call is TRBV20-1, the J call TRBJ1-1; D is perhaps TRBD1 (6 bases). CDR1 is DFQATT, CDR2 SNEGSKA, per germline (reference sequence). V shed 5 bases and J shed 3 bases, with 10 bases lying between them. The CDR3 runs 12 residues. CDR3 DNA sequence: TGCAGTGCTCCAGGGGAGTACACTGAAGCTTTCTTT. Its protein product is CSAPGEYTEAFF.

The chain joins TRBV11-1 to TRBJ2-1; D is uncertain. This CDR3 contains 16 residues. The germline V gene has CDR1 SGHAT and CDR2 FQDESV (reference sequence). The V end was cut by 6 bases, the J end by 0 bases, with 15 bases between. DNA of the CDR3: TGTGCCAGCAGTCCGGCGACAATGAGCTCCTACAATGAGCAGTTCTTC. This sequence encodes CASSPATMSSYNEQFF.

The rearrangement links TRBV15 to TRBJ2-1; 8 bases line up with TRBD1. Germline V gives CDR1 LNHNV, CDR2 YYDKDF (reference sequence). V shed 4 bases, J shed 9 bases, and the junction held 11 bases outside the gene matches. CDR3 length: 15 residues. The CDR3 nucleotides read TGTGCCACCAGCAAAAACCCGGGACAGGATCTTGAGCAGTTCTTC. This gives the protein CATSKNPGQDLEQFF.

The chain has TRBV2 and TRBJ2-7; D remains unclear. V was clipped by 6 bases and J by 1 base, with 10 bases between them. CDR3 length: 13 residues. Germline-derived CDR1 and CDR2 are SNHLY and FYNNEI. The CDR3: CASRKISSYEQYF. DNA for the CDR3: TGTGCCAGCAGGAAGATAAGTTCCTACGAGCAGTACTTC. The full variable domain, rest sourced from reference TRBV2 and TRBJ2-7, is EPEVTQTPSHQVTQMGQEVILRCVPISNHLYFYWYRQILGQKVEFLVSFYNNEISEKSEIFDDQFSVERPDGSNFTLKIRSTKLEDSAMYFCASRKISSYEQYFGPGTRLTVT.

This clonotype has a handful of counts. V is TRBV15 and J is TRBJ2-3; 9 bases line up with TRBD2. V gave up 4 bases and J gave up 2 bases; unmatched junction bases: 4. Germline CDR1 and CDR2: LNHNV and YYDKDF (reference sequence). The CDR3 has 15 residues. CDR3 in DNA: TGTGCCACCAGCACCCGACTAGCGGACACAGATACGCAGTATTTT. It yields the protein CATSTRLADTDTQYF.

With respect to this clonotype: A much larger clone lies one base from this, so it may be a read error. This chain connects TRBV6-5 to TRBJ2-1, with D possibly matching TRBD2 (6 bases). V was pared by 6 bases and J by 0 bases, with 15 bases between. The CDR3 length is 16 residues. Germline V gene sequence: CDR1 MNHEY, CDR2 SVGAGI. DNA for the CDR3: TGTGCCAGCAGCGCGAGTCGGGGGAGCTCCTACAATGAGCAGTTCTTC. Translated, it gives CASSASRGSSYNEQFF.

There are a few counts of this clonotype. The chain has TRBV29-1 and TRBJ2-3; tentatively, D is TRBD1 or TRBD2 (5 bases each). The germline V and J ends were trimmed by 0 bases and 2 bases, with 12 bases remaining between them. Per germline, CDR1 SQVTM and CDR2 ANQGSEA. The CDR3 sequence is 15 residues long. Here the CDR3 reads CSVEDRGGYTDTQYF. CDR3 bases: TGCAGCGTTGAAGATCGGGGCGGTTACACAGATACGCAGTATTTT.

At least ten counts were recorded for this clonotype. DNA for the CDR3: TGTGCCAGCAGCACCCCCGGATACGAGCAGTACTTC. The encoded protein is CASSTPGYEQYF. The V and J genes are TRBV12-3 or TRBV12-4 and TRBJ2-7; D unclear. The CDR3 loop spans 12 amino acids. The V gene lost 6 bases and the J gene lost 4 bases, with 10 bases spanning the gap.

The rearrangement joins TRBV7-2 to TRBJ1-1; D unclear. The length of the CDR3 is 13 residues. Germline CDR1 and CDR2: SGHTA and FQGNSA. The ends were cut back, 5 bases at V and 0 bases at J, with 7 bases in the middle. The CDR3 here is CASSNEMNTEAFF. The CDR3 bases are TGTGCCAGCAGCAATGAGATGAACACTGAAGCTTTCTTT.